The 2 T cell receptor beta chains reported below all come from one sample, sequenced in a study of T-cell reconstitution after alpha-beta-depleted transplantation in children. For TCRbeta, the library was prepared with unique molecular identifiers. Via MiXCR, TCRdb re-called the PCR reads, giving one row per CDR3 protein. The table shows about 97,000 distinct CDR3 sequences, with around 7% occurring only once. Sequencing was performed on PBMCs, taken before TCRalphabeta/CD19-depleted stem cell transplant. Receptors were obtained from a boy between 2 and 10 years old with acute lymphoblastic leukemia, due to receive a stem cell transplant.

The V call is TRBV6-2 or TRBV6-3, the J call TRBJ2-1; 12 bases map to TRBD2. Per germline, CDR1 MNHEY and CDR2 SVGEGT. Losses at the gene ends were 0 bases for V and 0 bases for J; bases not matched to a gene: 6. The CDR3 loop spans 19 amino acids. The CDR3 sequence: CASSYSRLAGGFSYNEQFF. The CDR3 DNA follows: TGTGCCAGCAGTTACTCGAGGCTAGCGGGAGGGTTCTCCTACAATGAGCAGTTCTTC.

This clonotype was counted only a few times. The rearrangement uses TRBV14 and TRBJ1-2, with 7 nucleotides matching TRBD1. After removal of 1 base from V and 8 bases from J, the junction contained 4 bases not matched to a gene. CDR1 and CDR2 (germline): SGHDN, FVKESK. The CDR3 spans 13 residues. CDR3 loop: CASSQVGQMGYTF. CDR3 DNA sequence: TGTGCCAGCAGCCAAGTGGGACAGATGGGCTACACCTTC.